This T cell receptor beta chain was captured in a study of OX40 agonist ivuxolimab in advanced cancers. TCRdb keeps only in-frame clones here, not all; method: immunoSEQ multiplex PCR. The repertoire consists of about 35,000 clones, with around four fifths occurring once and the leading ten covering more than 20%. This clone was counted a few times. This CDR3 region has 13 residues. Trimming cost V 9 bases and J 8 bases; bases outside gene matches: 6. Germline CDR1 SNHLY, CDR2 FYNNEI. This receptor was taken from an adult with an advanced solid tumor such as melanoma, head and neck, liver or kidney cancer. The source material was CD4+ or CD8+ T cells sorted from blood, sampled in a trial of the OX40 agonist ivuxolimab. The rearrangement joins TRBV2 to TRBJ2-1, with 11 nucleotides matching TRBD2. The CDR3 loop is CASRTSGSDEQFF. CDR3 nucleotide sequence: TGTGCCAGTAGGACTAGCGGGTCGGATGAGCAGTTCTTC. The full variable domain, with the rest looked up from reference TRBV2 and TRBJ2-1, is EPEVTQTPSHQVTQMGQEVILRCVPISNHLYFYWYRQILGQKVEFLVSFYNNEISEKSEIFDDQFSVERPDGSNFTLKIRSTKLEDSAMYFCASRTSGSDEQFFGPGTRLTVL.